The clone carrying this T cell receptor beta chain showed up just a few times. No antigen is known for it. This entry comes from a study of molecular identifiers for immune sequencing clone quantification. Overall study findings and caveats: Clones exceeding 20 RNA copies carried over 97% of effector molecules but under 1% of naive-cell molecules.

This CDR3 has 14 amino acids. V shed 5 bases and J shed 2 bases, with 13 bases lying between them. Germline CDR1 is SEHNR and CDR2 is FQNEAQ (reference sequence). Construction of naive CD8 libraries employed about 18,000 to 1,100,000 sorted cells together with 10%, 30% or 50% RNA. When naive CD8 T cells were sorted, they were gated as CD8+CD4-CCR7+CD45RA+. TCRdb passed the PCR reads through MiXCR, listing each CDR3 protein once. The sample has around 480,000 distinct CDR3 sequences; around a fifth are singletons. The chain uses TRBV7-9 and TRBJ2-7, with D uncertain. The TCR comes from a human donor in good health. Some libraries in this study had Jurkat cell RNA spiked in. The specimen sequenced was naive CD8+ T cells from blood, with Jurkat cell RNA spiked in. The sample's subset: FACS-sorted CD8+CD4-CCR7+CD45RA+ naive T cells. Here the CDR3 reads CASSPPGAPYEQYF. DNA for the CDR3: TGTGCCAGCAGCCCACCCGGAGCCCCCTACGAGCAGTACTTC. Together with reference TRBV7-9 and TRBJ2-7, the CDR3 gives the full variable domain: DTGVSQNPRHKITKRGQNVTFRCDPISEHNRLYWYRQTLGQGPEFLTYFQNEAQLEKSRLLSDRFSAERPKGSFSTLEIQRTEQGDSAMYLCASSPPGAPYEQYFGPGTRLTVT.